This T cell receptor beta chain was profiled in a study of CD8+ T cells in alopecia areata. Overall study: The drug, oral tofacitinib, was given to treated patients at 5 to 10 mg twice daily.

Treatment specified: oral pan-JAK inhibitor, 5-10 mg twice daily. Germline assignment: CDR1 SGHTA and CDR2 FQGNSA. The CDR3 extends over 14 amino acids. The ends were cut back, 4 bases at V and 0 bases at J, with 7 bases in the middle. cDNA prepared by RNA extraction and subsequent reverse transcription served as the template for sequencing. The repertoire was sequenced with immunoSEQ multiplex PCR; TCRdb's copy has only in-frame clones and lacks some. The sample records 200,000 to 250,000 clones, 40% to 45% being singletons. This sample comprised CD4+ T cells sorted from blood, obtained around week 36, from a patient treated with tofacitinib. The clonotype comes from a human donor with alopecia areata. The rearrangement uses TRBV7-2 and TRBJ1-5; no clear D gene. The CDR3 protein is CASSSLNSNQPQHF. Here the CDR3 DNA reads TGTGCCAGCAGCTCATTAAATAGCAATCAGCCCCAGCATTTT.